This T cell receptor (beta chain) appears in the sequencing data of a study of cytomegalovirus exposure and HLA in healthy donors. Repertoires were generated with immunoSEQ multiplex PCR, while TCRdb's copy carries only in-frame clones and drops some. Here the sample spans more than 300,000 clones, approximately 90% being singletons. The CDR3 extends over 15 amino acids. Trimming shortened V by 0 bases and J by 1 base, and 9 bases separated the two germline ends. Per the germline V gene, CDR1 is SNHLY and CDR2 is FYNNEI. This clone was counted once. The sequencing sample was made of PBMCs. The receptor comes from a woman aged 18-29 years in good health and CMV-seronegative. The chain has TRBV2 and TRBJ1-1; weak D call: TRBD1 (6 bases). The chain's CDR3 is CASSEAYRANTEAFF. CDR3 sequence (DNA): TGTGCCAGCAGTGAAGCGTACAGGGCGAACACTGAAGCTTTCTTT.